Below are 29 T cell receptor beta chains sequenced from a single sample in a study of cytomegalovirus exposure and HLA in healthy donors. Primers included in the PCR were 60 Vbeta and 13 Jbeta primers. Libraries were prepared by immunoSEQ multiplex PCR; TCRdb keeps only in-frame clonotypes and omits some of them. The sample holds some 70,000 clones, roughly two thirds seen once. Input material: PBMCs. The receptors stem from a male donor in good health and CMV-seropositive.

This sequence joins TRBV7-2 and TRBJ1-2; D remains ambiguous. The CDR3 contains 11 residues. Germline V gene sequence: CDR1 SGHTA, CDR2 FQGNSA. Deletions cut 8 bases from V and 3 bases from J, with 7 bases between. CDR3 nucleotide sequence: TGTGCCAGCTCACTCCACTATGGCTACACCTTC. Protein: CASSLHYGYTF.

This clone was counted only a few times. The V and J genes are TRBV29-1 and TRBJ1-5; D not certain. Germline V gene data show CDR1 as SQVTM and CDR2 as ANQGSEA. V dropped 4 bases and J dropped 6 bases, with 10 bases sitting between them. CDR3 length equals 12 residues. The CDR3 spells CSVGAMGQPQHF. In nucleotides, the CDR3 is TGCAGCGTTGGGGCGATGGGTCAGCCCCAGCATTTT.

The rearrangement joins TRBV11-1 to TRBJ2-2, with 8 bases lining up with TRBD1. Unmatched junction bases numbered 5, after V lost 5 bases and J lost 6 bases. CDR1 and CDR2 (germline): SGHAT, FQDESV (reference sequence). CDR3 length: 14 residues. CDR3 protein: CASSPQGASGELFF. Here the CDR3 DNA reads TGTGCCAGCAGCCCTCAGGGGGCGTCCGGGGAGCTGTTTTTT.

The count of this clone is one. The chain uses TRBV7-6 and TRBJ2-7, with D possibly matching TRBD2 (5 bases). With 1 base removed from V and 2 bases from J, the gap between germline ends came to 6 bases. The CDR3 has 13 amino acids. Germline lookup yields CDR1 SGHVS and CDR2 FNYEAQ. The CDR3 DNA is TGTGCCAGCAGCTTAGGGCGGGCCTACGAGCAGTACTTC. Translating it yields CASSLGRAYEQYF.

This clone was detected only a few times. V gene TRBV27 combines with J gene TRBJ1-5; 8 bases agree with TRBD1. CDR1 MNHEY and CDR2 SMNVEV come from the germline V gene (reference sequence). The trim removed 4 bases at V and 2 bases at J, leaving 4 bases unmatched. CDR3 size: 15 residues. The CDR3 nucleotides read TGTGCCAGCAGTTCCGGACAGGGCGGCAATCAGCCCCAGCATTTT. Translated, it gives CASSSGQGGNQPQHF.

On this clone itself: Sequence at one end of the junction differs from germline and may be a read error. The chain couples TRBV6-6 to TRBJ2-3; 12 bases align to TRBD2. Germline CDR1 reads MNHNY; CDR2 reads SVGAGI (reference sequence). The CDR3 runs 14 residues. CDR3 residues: CAGRLAGGQNTQYF. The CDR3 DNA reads TGTGCCGGCAGGCTAGCGGGGGGGCAAAATACGCAGTATTTT.

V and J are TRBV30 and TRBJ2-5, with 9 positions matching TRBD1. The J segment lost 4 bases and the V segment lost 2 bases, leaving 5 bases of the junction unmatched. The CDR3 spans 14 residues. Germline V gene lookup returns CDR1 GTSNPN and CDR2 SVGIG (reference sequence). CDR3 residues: CAWSYRGLTETQYF. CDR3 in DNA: TGTGCCTGGAGTTACAGGGGGCTCACAGAGACCCAGTACTTC.

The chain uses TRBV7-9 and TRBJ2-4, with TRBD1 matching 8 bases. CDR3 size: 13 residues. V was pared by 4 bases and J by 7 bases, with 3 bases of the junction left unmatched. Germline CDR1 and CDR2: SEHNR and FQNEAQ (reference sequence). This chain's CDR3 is CASSSRDRNIQYF. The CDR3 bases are TGTGCCAGCAGCTCCCGGGACAGGAACATTCAGTACTTC.

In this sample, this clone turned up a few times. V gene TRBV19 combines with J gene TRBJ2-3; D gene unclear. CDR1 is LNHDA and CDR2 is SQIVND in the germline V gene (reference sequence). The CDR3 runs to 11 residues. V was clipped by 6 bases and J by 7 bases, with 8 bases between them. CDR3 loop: CASRSLHTQYF. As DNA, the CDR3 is TGTGCCAGTAGGAGCCTCCATACGCAGTATTTT.

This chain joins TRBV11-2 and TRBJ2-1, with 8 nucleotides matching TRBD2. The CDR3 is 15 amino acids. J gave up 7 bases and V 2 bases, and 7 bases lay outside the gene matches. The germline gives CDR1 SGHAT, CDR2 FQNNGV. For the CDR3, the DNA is TGTGCCAGCAGCTTAAGCGGGAGCCCGGGGAATGAGCAGTTCTTC. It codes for CASSLSGSPGNEQFF.

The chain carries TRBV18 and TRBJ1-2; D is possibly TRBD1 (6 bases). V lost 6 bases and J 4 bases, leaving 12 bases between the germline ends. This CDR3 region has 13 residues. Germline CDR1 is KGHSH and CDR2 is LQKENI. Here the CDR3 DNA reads TGTGCCAGCTCGCCTGGGGGGGCCTATGGCTACACCTTC. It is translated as CASSPGGAYGYTF.

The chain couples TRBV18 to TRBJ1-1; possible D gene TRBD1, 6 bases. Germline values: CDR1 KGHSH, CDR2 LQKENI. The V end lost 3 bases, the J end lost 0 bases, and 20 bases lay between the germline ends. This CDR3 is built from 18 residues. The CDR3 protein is CASSPIRGGARMNTEAFF. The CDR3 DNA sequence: TGTGCCAGCTCACCGATCCGGGGGGGGGCGAGGATGAACACTGAAGCTTTCTTT.

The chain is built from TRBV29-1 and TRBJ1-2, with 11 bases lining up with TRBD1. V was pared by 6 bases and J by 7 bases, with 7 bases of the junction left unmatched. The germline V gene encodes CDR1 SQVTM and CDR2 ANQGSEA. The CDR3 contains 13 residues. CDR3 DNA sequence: TGCAGCGTCGGACAGGGGGCTAGGAGTGGCTACACCTTC. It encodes CSVGQGARSGYTF.

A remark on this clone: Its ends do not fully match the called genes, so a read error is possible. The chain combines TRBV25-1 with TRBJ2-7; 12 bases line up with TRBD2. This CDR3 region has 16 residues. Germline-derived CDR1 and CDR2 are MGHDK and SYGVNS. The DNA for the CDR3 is TGTGCCAGCGGTGAGGGCCTAGCGGGAGGGTCCTACGAGCAGTACTTC. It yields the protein CASGEGLAGGSYEQYF.

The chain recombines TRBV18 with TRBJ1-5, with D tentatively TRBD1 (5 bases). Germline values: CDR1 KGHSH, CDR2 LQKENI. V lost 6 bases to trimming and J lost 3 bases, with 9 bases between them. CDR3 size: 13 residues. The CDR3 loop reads CASSQDINQPQHF. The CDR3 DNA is TGTGCCAGCTCCCAGGACATCAATCAGCCCCAGCATTTT.

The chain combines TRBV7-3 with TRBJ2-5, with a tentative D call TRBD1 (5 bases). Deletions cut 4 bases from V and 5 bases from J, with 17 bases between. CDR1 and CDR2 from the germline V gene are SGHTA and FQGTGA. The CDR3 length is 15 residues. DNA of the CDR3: TGTGCCAGCAGCTCCGGTCGTGGGGCAGGCGAGACCCAGTACTTC. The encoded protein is CASSSGRGAGETQYF.

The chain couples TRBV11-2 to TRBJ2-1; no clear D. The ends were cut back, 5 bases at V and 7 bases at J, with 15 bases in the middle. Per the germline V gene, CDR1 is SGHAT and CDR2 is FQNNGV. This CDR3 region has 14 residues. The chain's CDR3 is CASSASPARNEQFF. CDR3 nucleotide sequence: TGTGCCAGCAGCGCGAGCCCGGCTAGGAATGAGCAGTTCTTC.

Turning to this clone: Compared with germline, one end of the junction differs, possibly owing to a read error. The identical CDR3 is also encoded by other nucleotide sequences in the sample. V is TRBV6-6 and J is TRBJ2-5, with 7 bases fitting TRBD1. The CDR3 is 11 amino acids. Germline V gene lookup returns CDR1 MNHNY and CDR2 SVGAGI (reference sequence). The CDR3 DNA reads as TGCGCCAGCAGTTTTCGACAGGGCCCAAACTTC. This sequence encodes CASSFRQGPNF.

The CDR3, as DNA: TGTGCCAGCGGGCAGTCGAACACTGAAGCTTTCTTT. Its protein product is CASGQSNTEAFF. The chain uses TRBV2 and TRBJ1-1; D unresolved. The CDR3 extends over 12 amino acids. Germline values: CDR1 SNHLY, CDR2 FYNNEI. Trimming cost V 8 bases and J 1 base, with 8 bases left between them. Looking up the rest from reference TRBV2 and TRBJ1-1 gives the full variable domain: EPEVTQTPSHQVTQMGQEVILRCVPISNHLYFYWYRQILGQKVEFLVSFYNNEISEKSEIFDDQFSVERPDGSNFTLKIRSTKLEDSAMYFCASGQSNTEAFFGQGTRLTVV.

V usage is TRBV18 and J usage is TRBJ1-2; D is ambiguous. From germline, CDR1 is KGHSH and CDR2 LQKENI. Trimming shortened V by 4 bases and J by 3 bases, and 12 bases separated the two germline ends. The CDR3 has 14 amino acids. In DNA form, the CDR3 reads TGTGCCAGCTCACTCAGCGAAACGTACTATGGCTACACCTTC. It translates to CASSLSETYYGYTF.

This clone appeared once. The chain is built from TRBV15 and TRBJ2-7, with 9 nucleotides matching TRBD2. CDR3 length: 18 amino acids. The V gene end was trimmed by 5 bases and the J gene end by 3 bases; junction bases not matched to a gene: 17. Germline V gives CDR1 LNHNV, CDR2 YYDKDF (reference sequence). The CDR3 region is CATSEEGTALAGSYEQYF. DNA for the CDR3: TGTGCCACCAGCGAGGAAGGAACAGCTCTAGCGGGGAGCTACGAGCAGTACTTC.

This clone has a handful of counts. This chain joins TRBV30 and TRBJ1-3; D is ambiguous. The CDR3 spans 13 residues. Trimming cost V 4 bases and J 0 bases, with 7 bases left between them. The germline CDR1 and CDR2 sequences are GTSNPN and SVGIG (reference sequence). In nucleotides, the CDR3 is TGTGCCTGGAAATGGCCCTCTGGAAACACCATATATTTT. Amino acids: CAWKWPSGNTIYF. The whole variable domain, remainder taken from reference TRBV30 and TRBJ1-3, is SQTIHQWPATLVQPVGSPLSLECTVEGTSNPNLYWYRQAAGRGLQLLFYSVGIGQISSEVPQNLSASRPQDRQFILSSKKLLLSDSGFYLCAWKWPSGNTIYFGEGSWLTVV.

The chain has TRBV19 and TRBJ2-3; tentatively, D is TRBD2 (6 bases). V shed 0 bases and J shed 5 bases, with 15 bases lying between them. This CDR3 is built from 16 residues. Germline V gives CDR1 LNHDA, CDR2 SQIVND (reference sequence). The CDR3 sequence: CASSIDRRPGGDTQYF. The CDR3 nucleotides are TGTGCCAGTAGTATAGATAGACGCCCCGGGGGAGATACGCAGTATTTT.

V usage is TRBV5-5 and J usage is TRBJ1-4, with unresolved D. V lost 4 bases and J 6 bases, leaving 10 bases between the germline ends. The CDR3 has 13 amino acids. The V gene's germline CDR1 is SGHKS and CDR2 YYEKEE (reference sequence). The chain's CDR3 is CASSIDIYEKLFF. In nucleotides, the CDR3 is TGTGCCAGCAGCATAGACATCTATGAAAAACTGTTTTTT.

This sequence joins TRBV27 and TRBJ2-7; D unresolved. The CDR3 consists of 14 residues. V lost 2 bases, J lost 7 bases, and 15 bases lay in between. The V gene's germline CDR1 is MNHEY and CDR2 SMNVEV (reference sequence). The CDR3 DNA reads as TGTGCCAGCAGTTTACAACCAGGCCGTGGAGAGCAGTACTTC. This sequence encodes CASSLQPGRGEQYF.

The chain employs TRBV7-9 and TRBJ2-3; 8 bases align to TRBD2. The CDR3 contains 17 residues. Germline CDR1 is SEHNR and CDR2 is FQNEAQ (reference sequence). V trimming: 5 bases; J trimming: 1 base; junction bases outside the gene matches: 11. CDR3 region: CASSAFDWRGGTDTQYF. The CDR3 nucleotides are TGTGCCAGCAGCGCTTTTGACTGGCGGGGGGGCACAGATACGCAGTATTTT.

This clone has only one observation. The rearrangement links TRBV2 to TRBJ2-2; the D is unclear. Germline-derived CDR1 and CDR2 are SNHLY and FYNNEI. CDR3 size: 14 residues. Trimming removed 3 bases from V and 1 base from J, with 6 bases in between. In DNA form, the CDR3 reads TGTGCCAGCAGTGAGAGGCTGAACACCGGGGAGCTGTTTTTT. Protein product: CASSERLNTGELFF.

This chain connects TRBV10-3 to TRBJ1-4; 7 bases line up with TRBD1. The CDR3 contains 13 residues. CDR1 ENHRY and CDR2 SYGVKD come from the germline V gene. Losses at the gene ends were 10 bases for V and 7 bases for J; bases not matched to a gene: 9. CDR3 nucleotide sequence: TGTGCCACTAAAAGACAGGGAGGTGAAAAACTGTTTTTT. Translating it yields CATKRQGGEKLFF.

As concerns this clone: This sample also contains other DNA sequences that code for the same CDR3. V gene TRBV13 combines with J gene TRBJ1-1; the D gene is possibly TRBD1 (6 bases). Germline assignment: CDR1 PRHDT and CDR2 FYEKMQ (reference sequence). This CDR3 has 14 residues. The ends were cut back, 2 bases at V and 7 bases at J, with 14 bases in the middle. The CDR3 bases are TGTGCCAGCAGCTTAACCCGACAGGATAGTGAAGCTTTCTTT. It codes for CASSLTRQDSEAFF. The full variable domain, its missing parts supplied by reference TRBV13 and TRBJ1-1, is AAGVIQSPRHLIKEKRETATLKCYPIPRHDTVYWYQQGPGQDPQFLISFYEKMQSDKGSIPDRFSAQQFSDYHSELNMSSLELGDSALYFCASSLTRQDSEAFFGQGTRLTVV.